The clone carrying this T cell receptor beta chain was seen at least ten times. Its antigen is still unknown. The sample comes from a study of T cells in Graves' hyperthyroidism and ophthalmopathy. Findings of the study overall: Researchers report that a 13 V-J model separated ophthalmopathy from stable hyperthyroidism.

Thyroid ultrasound and orbital computed tomography, with clinical symptoms and serum thyroxine and TRAb, informed diagnoses. RNA transcripts were the template for amplifying TCR beta CDR3 regions. The HTBI primer set served for first-round RT-PCR of the TCR CDR3. TCRdb fed the multiplex PCR reads into MiXCR, producing one record per CDR3 protein. Here the sample spans a few hundred thousand distinct CDR3 sequences, around a sixth being singletons. The sequenced sample was blood. This clonotype was sampled from a woman in her twenties or thirties with Graves' hyperthyroidism.

The CDR3 loop is CASSYLDRSNQPQHF. The DNA for the CDR3 is TGTGCCAGCAGTTACTTGGACCGTTCTAATCAGCCCCAGCATTTT. This rearrangement joins TRBV6-5 to TRBJ1-5; no definite D call. Trimming stripped 1 base from V and 4 bases from J, with 11 bases between. This CDR3 region has 15 residues. Per germline, CDR1 MNHEY and CDR2 SVGAGI.